Below are 28 T cell receptor beta chains sequenced from a single sample in a study of Graves' ophthalmopathy and Graves' hyperthyroidism. Investigators amplified TCR beta CDR3 regions from RNA transcripts. HTBI primers were used in a first-round RT-PCR, which preceded a second-round multiplex PCR. TCRdb used MiXCR to reprocess the multiplex PCR reads, holding one entry per CDR3 protein. The repertoire holds 500,000 to 700,000 distinct CDR3 sequences, under 45% seen once, with roughly 4% in the top ten. What was sequenced was peripheral blood or thyroid tissue (not recorded which). These receptors were obtained from an adult man with Graves' hyperthyroidism.

This clonotype was seen a few times. The chain has TRBV28 and TRBJ2-5; tentative D call: TRBD2 (6 bases). The CDR3 is 15 residues long. Germline-derived CDR1 and CDR2 are MDHEN and SYDVKM. The V gene lost 2 bases and the J gene lost 2 bases, with 12 bases spanning the gap. The CDR3 reads CASSLIGEEQETQYF. DNA of the CDR3: TGTGCCAGCAGTTTAATAGGGGAGGAACAAGAGACCCAGTACTTC.

This clonotype was found many times. The chain links TRBV12-3 or TRBV12-4 to TRBJ1-6, with TRBD1 matching 9 bases. This CDR3 has 16 residues. Unmatched junction bases numbered 9, after V lost 3 bases and J lost 9 bases. The CDR3 DNA sequence: TGTGCCAGCAGTTTCGCCGTGCGGACAGGGGTTTCACCCCTCCACTTT. Translating it yields CASSFAVRTGVSPLHF.

V and J are TRBV20-1 and TRBJ1-1; D is uncertain. The germline V and J ends were trimmed by 0 bases and 7 bases, with 9 bases remaining between them. Germline V gives CDR1 DFQATT, CDR2 SNEGSKA (reference sequence). The CDR3 consists of 12 residues. CDR3: CSARDAPLEAFF. CDR3 DNA: TGCAGTGCTAGAGACGCCCCTCTTGAAGCTTTCTTT.

V gene TRBV29-1 combines with J gene TRBJ2-7, with 8 bases fitting TRBD1. Germline trimming cut 5 bases from V and 9 bases from J; bases unmatched to any gene: 9. The CDR3 contains 12 residues. Germline CDR1 and CDR2: SQVTM and ANQGSEA. The CDR3 coding sequence is TGCAGCGTTCGCGCAGGGGGCATCGGGCAGTACTTC. Its translation: CSVRAGGIGQYF.

The chain uses TRBV7-9 and TRBJ1-2, with D perhaps matching TRBD1 (6 bases). CDR3 size: 11 residues. Germline V lookup: CDR1 SEHNR, CDR2 FQNEAQ (reference sequence). V gave up 5 bases and J gave up 13 bases, with 14 bases separating them. The CDR3 DNA reads TGTGCCAGCAGCCCCTTCCAGGGGCCCACCTTC. Translation gives CASSPFQGPTF.

Details on this clonotype: A much bigger clone sits one base away, suggesting this may be a read error. The chain is built from TRBV12-3 or TRBV12-4 and TRBJ2-5, with D hard to call. The CDR3 runs to 13 residues. The CDR3 here is CASGLANGETQYF. The CDR3 region has the DNA TGTGCTAGTGGTTTGGCTAATGGGGAGACCCAGTACTTC.

This clonotype was observed many times. The chain employs TRBV27 and TRBJ1-5; TRBD1 is a possible D gene (5 bases). The CDR3 is 13 residues long. Germline V CDR1 and CDR2: MNHEY, SMNVEV (reference sequence). With 4 bases removed from V and 5 bases from J, the gap between germline ends came to 9 bases. CDR3: CASSSGIDQPQHF. CDR3 in DNA: TGTGCCAGCAGTTCAGGGATTGATCAGCCCCAGCATTTT.

This chain links TRBV7-2 with TRBJ2-7, with D uncertain. Germline CDR1 is SGHTA and CDR2 is FQGNSA. V lost 5 bases, J lost 3 bases, and 20 bases lay in between. The CDR3 runs to 16 residues. The CDR3 region has the DNA TGTGCCAGCAGCCAAGTAGGCGCTCTAGTATACTACGAGCAGTACTTC. It specifies CASSQVGALVYYEQYF.

Only one count was recorded for this clonotype. CDR3 amino acids: CAIRSRDTIYF. DNA for the CDR3: TGTGCCATCAGGTCCCGGGACACCATATATTTT. The genes are TRBV10-3 and TRBJ1-3; D unclear. Germline V gene sequence: CDR1 ENHRY, CDR2 SYGVKD. This CDR3 has 11 amino acids. V shed 6 bases and J shed 8 bases, with 8 bases lying between them.

The chain carries TRBV10-3 and TRBJ2-7; a possible D gene is TRBD1 (7 bases). Trimming took 6 bases from V and 2 from J, leaving 11 bases between them. The CDR3 extends over 13 amino acids. Per germline, CDR1 ENHRY and CDR2 SYGVKD. The CDR3 is CAIRGGQAYEQYF. The CDR3 DNA reads TGTGCCATCAGGGGAGGACAGGCCTACGAGCAGTACTTC.

The chain's CDR3 is CSAMNRDRVNTEAFF. In DNA form, the CDR3 reads TGCAGTGCCATGAACCGGGACAGGGTGAACACTGAAGCTTTCTTT. The gene calls are TRBV20-1 and TRBJ1-1; 9 bases fit TRBD1. The CDR3 is 15 amino acids. Trimming at V came to 6 bases and at J to 0 bases, leaving 8 bases not matched to a gene. Looked up from germline, CDR1 is DFQATT and CDR2 is SNEGSKA (reference sequence).

There are many counts of this clonotype. The gene calls are TRBV29-1 and TRBJ1-1, with 7 bases fitting TRBD1. Germline loops: CDR1 SQVTM, CDR2 ANQGSEA. The J segment lost 0 bases and the V segment lost 7 bases, leaving 2 bases of the junction unmatched. This CDR3 is 12 amino acids long. The CDR3 coding sequence is TGCAGCGGGGGACAGATGAACACTGAAGCTTTCTTT. Its protein is CSGGQMNTEAFF. The full variable domain, rest sourced from reference TRBV29-1 and TRBJ1-1, is SAVISQKPSRDICQRGTSLTIQCQVDSQVTMMFWYRQQPGQSLTLIATANQGSEATYESGFVIDKFPISRPNLTFSTLTVSNMSPEDSSIYLCSGGQMNTEAFFGQGTRLTVV.

The sample holds many counts of this clonotype. This sequence joins TRBV9 and TRBJ2-7, with D unresolved. Germline V gene lookup returns CDR1 SGDLS and CDR2 YYNGEE. CDR3 length: 14 residues. Trimming pared 3 bases from V and 0 bases from J, leaving 10 bases between. CDR3 region: CASSGGLVSYEQYF. For the CDR3, the DNA is TGTGCCAGCAGCGGTGGCCTAGTCTCCTACGAGCAGTACTTC. Complete variable domain (other parts from reference TRBV9 and TRBJ2-7): DSGVTQTPKHLITATGQRVTLRCSPRSGDLSVYWYQQSLDQGLQFLIQYYNGEERAKGNILERFSAQQFPDLHSELNLSSLELGDSALYFCASSGGLVSYEQYFGPGTRLTVT.

At least ten counts were recorded for this clonotype. The V gene is TRBV12-3 or TRBV12-4, the J gene TRBJ2-7; D is ambiguous. This CDR3 comprises 14 residues. Trimming pared 0 bases from V and 7 bases from J, leaving 13 bases between. The CDR3 nucleotides are TGTGCCAGCAGTTTAGCGGGGTTTGCGCGGGAGCAGTACTTC. Its translation is CASSLAGFAREQYF.

The chain links TRBV19 to TRBJ2-2, with TRBD2 as a possible D gene (5 bases). V shed 3 bases and J shed 4 bases, with 18 bases lying between them. This CDR3 has 17 residues. CDR1 is LNHDA and CDR2 is SQIVND in the germline V gene (reference sequence). The CDR3 spells CASSILWGFSGTGELFF. The CDR3 nucleotides are TGTGCCAGTAGTATTCTGTGGGGATTCAGCGGCACCGGGGAGCTGTTTTTT.

At least ten counts were recorded for this clonotype. The CDR3: CASGPTGAYPPQHF. The CDR3 DNA reads TGTGCTAGTGGTCCCACAGGGGCCTATCCTCCCCAGCATTTT. The rearrangement joins TRBV12-5 to TRBJ1-5, with 7 bases fitting TRBD1. The CDR3 consists of 14 residues. Germline values: CDR1 LGHNT, CDR2 FRNRAP. The ends lost 5 bases at V and 10 bases at J; junction bases unmatched: 11.

This clonotype was seen ten or more times. The chain couples TRBV6-6 to TRBJ2-7, with D possibly TRBD2 on 5 matching bases. The CDR3 contains 13 residues. CDR1 and CDR2 from the germline V gene are MNHNY and SVGAGI (reference sequence). V was shortened by 4 bases and J by 0 bases, with 7 bases between the two germline ends. The CDR3 loop reads CASSSTSSYEQYF. As DNA, the CDR3 is TGTGCCAGCAGTTCCACTAGCTCCTACGAGCAGTACTTC.

As for this clonotype: The germline gene is not matched at one end of the junction; a read error may be the cause. The chain employs TRBV7-9 and TRBJ2-2; either TRBD1 or TRBD2 may fit D (7 bases each). The CDR3 length is 17 residues. Germline CDR1 and CDR2: SEHNR and FQNEAQ (reference sequence). The CDR3 here is CASSRGVPGQNAGELFF. CDR3 nucleotides: TGTGCCAGCAGCCGGGGGGTTCCGGGACAGAACGCCGGGGAGCTGTTTTTT.

The DNA for the CDR3 is TGTGCCAGCAGCTTAGCGACCTCCCCGTTCGATGAGCAGTTCTTC. It codes for CASSLATSPFDEQFF. This sequence joins TRBV7-6 and TRBJ2-5; D is ambiguous. The DNA end favors TRBJ2-1, so the J call may be wrong. Germline V gene lookup returns CDR1 SGHVS and CDR2 FNYEAQ. This CDR3 spans 15 amino acids.

In its sample, this clonotype was seen once. J is TRBJ2-3 and V is TRBV7-9, with D unclear. In germline, CDR1 is SEHNR, CDR2 FQNEAQ (reference sequence). The CDR3 extends over 15 amino acids. Trimming cost V 1 base and J 0 bases, with 8 bases left between them. The CDR3 DNA reads TGTGCCAGCAGCTTAGTGACGGCTAGCACAGATACGCAGTATTTT. It specifies CASSLVTASTDTQYF. The full variable domain, with the rest looked up from reference TRBV7-9 and TRBJ2-3, is DTGVSQNPRHKITKRGQNVTFRCDPISEHNRLYWYRQTLGQGPEFLTYFQNEAQLEKSRLLSDRFSAERPKGSFSTLEIQRTEQGDSAMYLCASSLVTASTDTQYFGPGTRLTVL.

V gene TRBV6-5 combines with J gene TRBJ2-3, with a possible D match to TRBD2 (5 bases). CDR3 length: 15 residues. Germline values: CDR1 MNHEY, CDR2 SVGAGI. With 2 bases removed from V and 1 base from J, the gap between germline ends came to 10 bases. As DNA, the CDR3 is TGTGCCAGCAGTTACAACGGCGGGCGCACAGATACGCAGTATTTT. Its translation is CASSYNGGRTDTQYF.

Worth noting for this clonotype: Relative to the germline gene, one junction end is altered; a read error may explain this. J is TRBJ1-2 and V is TRBV25-1, with a weak D call TRBD1 (6 bases). There are 17 residues in the CDR3. Germline CDR1 reads MGHDK; CDR2 reads SYGVNS. The CDR3 reads CASSQGNGVGGGYGHTF. In nucleotides, the CDR3 is TGCGCCAGCAGCCAAGGAAACGGCGTGGGGGGCGGGTATGGCCACACCTTC.

The V call is TRBV12-3 or TRBV12-4, the J call TRBJ2-6; no clear D gene. The V gene lost 2 bases and the J gene lost 4 bases, with 12 bases spanning the gap. The CDR3 totals 16 residues. The CDR3 is CASSLWLAPGANVLTF. The DNA of the CDR3 is TGTGCCAGCAGTTTATGGTTGGCCCCCGGGGCCAACGTCCTGACTTTC.

The rearrangement joins TRBV2 to TRBJ2-7; a weak D match, TRBD1 (6 bases). Germline CDR1 is SNHLY and CDR2 is FYNNEI. CDR3 length: 15 amino acids. Between the trimmed V and J ends, which lost 2 bases and 7 bases, there was a span of 18 bases. The CDR3 spells CASSEYLRRGNEQYF. DNA of the CDR3: TGTGCCAGCAGTGAATATCTACGCAGGGGCAATGAGCAGTACTTC.

This clonotype was counted at least ten times. The chain combines TRBV5-8 with TRBJ1-1; the D gene is possibly TRBD1 (5 bases). Germline V gene lookup returns CDR1 SGHTS and CDR2 YDEGEE. The CDR3 runs to 15 residues. The V gene lost 0 bases and the J gene lost 2 bases, with 11 bases spanning the gap. Here the CDR3 DNA reads TGTGCCAGCAGCTTGGCTTGGGGGTCAAACACTGAAGCTTTCTTT. This sequence encodes CASSLAWGSNTEAFF.

The sample holds a few counts of this clonotype. The V and J genes are TRBV28 and TRBJ1-6, with D perhaps TRBD1 (5 bases). The CDR3 consists of 16 residues. CDR1 is MDHEN and CDR2 is SYDVKM in the germline V gene. The ends were cut back, 7 bases at V and 3 bases at J, with 16 bases in the middle. CDR3 region: CASTGGLGLYNSPLHF. CDR3 in DNA: TGTGCCAGCACTGGGGGACTGGGCCTCTATAATTCACCCCTCCACTTT.

This clonotype was recorded a few times. The CDR3 DNA sequence: TGCGCCAGCAGCCAAGGTCATCACGGTGAAAAACTGTTTTTT. It is translated as CASSQGHHGEKLFF. J is TRBJ1-4 and V is TRBV4-1; D call uncertain. Trimming removed 1 base at V and 7 bases at J, with 10 bases between. This CDR3 region has 14 residues. Germline-derived CDR1 and CDR2 are MGHRA and YSYEKL.

The V gene is TRBV20-1, the J gene TRBJ1-4; no clear D gene. V was cut by 6 bases and J by 8 bases, with 10 bases left in between. The CDR3 contains 11 residues. From germline, CDR1 is DFQATT and CDR2 SNEGSKA (reference sequence). This CDR3 reads CSATPIEKLFF. The CDR3 nucleotides are TGCAGTGCCACTCCTATCGAAAAACTGTTTTTT.